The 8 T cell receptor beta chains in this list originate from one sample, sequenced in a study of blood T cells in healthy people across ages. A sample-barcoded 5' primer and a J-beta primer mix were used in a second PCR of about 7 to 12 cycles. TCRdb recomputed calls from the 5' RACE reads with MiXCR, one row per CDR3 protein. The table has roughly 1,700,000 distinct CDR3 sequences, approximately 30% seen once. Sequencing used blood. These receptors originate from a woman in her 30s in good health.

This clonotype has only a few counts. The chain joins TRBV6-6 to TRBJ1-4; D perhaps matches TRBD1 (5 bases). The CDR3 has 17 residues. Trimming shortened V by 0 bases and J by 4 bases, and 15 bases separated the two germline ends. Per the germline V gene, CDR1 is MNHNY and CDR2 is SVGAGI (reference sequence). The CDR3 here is CASSYSSRGDSNEKLFF. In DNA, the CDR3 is TGTGCCAGCAGTTACTCTAGCCGGGGTGACAGTAATGAAAAACTGTTTTTT.

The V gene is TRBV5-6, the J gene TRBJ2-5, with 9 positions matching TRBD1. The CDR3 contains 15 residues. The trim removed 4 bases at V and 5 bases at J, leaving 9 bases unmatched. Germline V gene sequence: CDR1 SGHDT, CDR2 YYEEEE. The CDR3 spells CASSIGQGIGETQYF. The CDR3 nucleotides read TGTGCCAGCAGCATAGGACAGGGGATTGGGGAGACCCAGTACTTC.

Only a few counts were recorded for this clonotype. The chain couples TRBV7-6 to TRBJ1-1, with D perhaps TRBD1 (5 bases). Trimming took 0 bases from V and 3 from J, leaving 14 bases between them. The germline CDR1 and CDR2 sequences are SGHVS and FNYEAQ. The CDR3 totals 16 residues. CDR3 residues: CASSLAGGQADTEAFF. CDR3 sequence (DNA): TGTGCCAGCAGCTTAGCTGGGGGTCAGGCCGACACTGAAGCTTTCTTT. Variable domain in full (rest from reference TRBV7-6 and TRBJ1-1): GAGVSQSPRYKVTKRGQDVALRCDPISGHVSLYWYRQALGQGPEFLTYFNYEAQQDKSGLPNDRFSAERPEGSISTLTIQRTEQRDSAMYRCASSLAGGQADTEAFFGQGTRLTVV.

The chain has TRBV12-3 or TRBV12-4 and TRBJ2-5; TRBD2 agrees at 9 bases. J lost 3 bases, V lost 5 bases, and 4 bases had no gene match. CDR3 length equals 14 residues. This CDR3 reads CASSGAGGKETQYF. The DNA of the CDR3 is TGTGCCAGCAGTGGAGCGGGAGGAAAAGAGACCCAGTACTTC.

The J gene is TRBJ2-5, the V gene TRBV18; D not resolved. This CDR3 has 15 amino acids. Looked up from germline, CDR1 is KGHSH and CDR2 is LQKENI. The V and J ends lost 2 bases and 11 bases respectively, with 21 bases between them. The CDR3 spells CASSPYRDGPNEQYF. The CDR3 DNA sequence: TGTGCCAGCTCACCATATAGAGACGGCCCCAATGAGCAGTACTTC.

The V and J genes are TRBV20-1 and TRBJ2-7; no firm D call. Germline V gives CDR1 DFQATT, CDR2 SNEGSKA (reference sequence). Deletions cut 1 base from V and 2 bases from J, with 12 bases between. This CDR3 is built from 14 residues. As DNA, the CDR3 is TGCAGTGCTAGAGTAAACCGGGCCCCCTACGAGCAGTACTTC. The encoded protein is CSARVNRAPYEQYF.

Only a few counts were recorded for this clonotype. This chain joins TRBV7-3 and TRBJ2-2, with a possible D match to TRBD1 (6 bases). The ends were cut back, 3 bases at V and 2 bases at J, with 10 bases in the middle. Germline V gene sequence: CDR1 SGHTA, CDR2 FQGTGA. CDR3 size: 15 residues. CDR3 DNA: TGTGCCAGCAGCTTGCTGGACAGCAACACCGGGGAGCTGTTTTTT. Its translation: CASSLLDSNTGELFF.

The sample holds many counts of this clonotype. The CDR3 sequence: CASSLGAGGNSPLHF. The CDR3 DNA reads TGTGCCAGCAGCTTAGGGGCAGGGGGGAATTCACCCCTCCACTTT. The J gene is TRBJ1-6, the V gene TRBV7-8, with 7 bases identical to TRBD1. Per germline, CDR1 SGHVS and CDR2 FQNEAQ. V trimming: 1 base; J trimming: 7 bases; junction bases outside the gene matches: 4. There are 15 residues in the CDR3. Combining the CDR3 with reference TRBV7-8 and TRBJ1-6 gives the whole variable domain GAGVSQSPRYKVAKRGQDVALRCDPISGHVSLFWYQQALGQGPEFLTYFQNEAQLDKSGLPSDRFFAERPEGSVSTLKIQRTQQEDSAVYLCASSLGAGGNSPLHFGNGTRLTVT.